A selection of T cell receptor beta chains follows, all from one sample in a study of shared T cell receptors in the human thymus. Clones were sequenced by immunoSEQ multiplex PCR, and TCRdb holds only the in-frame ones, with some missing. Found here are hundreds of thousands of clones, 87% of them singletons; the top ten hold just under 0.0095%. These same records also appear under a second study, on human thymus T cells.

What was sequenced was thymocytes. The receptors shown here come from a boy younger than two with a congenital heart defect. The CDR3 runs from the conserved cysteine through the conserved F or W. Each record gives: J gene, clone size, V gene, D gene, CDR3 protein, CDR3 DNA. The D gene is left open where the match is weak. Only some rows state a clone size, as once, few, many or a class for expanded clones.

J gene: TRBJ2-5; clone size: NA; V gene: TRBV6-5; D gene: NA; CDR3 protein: CASSQEKETQYF; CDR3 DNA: TGTGCCAGCAGTCAAGAGAAAGAGACCCAGTACTTC
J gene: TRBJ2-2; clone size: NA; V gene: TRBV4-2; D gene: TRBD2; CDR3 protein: CASSQGGGRGTGELFF; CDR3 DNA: TGTGCCAGCAGCCAAGGAGGCGGGAGAGGAACCGGGGAGCTGTTTTTT
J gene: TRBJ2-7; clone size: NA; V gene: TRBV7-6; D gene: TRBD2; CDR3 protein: CASSSGLAGTQDEQYF; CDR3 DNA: TGTGCCAGCAGCTCGGGACTAGCGGGAACCCAGGACGAGCAGTACTTC
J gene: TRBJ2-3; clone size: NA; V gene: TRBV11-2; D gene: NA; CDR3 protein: CASIEDTDTQYF; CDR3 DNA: TGTGCCAGCATCGAGGACACAGATACGCAGTATTTT
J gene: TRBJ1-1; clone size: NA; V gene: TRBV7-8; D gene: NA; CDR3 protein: CASSNPPGSTEAFF; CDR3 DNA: TGTGCCAGCAGCAACCCCCCCGGGTCCACTGAAGCTTTCTTT
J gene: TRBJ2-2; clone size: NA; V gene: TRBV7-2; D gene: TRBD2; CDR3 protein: CASSLATSGEAGELFF; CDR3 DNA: TGTGCCAGCAGCTTAGCAACTAGCGGGGAAGCCGGGGAGCTGTTTTTT
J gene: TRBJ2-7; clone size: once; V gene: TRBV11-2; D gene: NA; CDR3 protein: CASSLGDNSYEQYF; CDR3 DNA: TGTGCCAGCAGCTTAGGGGACAACTCCTACGAGCAGTACTTC
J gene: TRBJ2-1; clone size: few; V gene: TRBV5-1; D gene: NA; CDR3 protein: CASTLDYNEQFF; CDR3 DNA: TGCGCCAGCACGCTAGACTACAATGAGCAGTTCTTC
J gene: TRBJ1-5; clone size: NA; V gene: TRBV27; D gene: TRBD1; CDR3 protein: CASSKRDSDQPQHF; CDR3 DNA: TGTGCCAGCAGTAAAAGGGACAGCGATCAGCCCCAGCATTTT
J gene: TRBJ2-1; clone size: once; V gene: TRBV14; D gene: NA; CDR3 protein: CASNQIGGAFREQFF; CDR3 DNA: TGTGCCAGCAACCAGATTGGCGGGGCCTTTAGGGAGCAGTTCTTC
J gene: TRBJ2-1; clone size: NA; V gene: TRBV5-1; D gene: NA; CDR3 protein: CASSPGGGQTYSYNEQFF; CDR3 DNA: TGCGCCAGCAGCCCTGGAGGGGGACAGACCTACTCCTACAATGAGCAGTTCTTC
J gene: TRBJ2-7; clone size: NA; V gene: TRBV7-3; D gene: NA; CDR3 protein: CASSLDKSYEQYF; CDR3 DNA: TGTGCCAGCAGCTTGGACAAATCCTACGAGCAGTACTTC
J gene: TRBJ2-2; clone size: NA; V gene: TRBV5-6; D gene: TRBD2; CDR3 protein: CASSPPGLAGARATGELFF; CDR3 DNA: TGTGCCAGCAGCCCACCGGGACTAGCGGGGGCGAGGGCCACCGGGGAGCTGTTTTTT
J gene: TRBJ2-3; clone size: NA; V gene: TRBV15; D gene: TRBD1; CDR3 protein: CATSRSPWRTGATDTQYF; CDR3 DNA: TGTGCCACCAGCAGATCCCCCTGGAGGACAGGGGCAACAGATACGCAGTATTTT
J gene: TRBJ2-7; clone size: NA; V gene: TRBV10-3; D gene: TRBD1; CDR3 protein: CAISESIHGVKRGQGFHEQYF; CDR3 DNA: TGTGCCATCAGTGAGTCCATTCATGGGGTTAAGCGGGGACAGGGATTCCACGAGCAGTACTTC
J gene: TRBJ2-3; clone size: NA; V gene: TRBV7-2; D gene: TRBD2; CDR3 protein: CASSPSGPRDTQYF; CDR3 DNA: TGTGCCAGCAGCCCTAGCGGGCCGAGGGATACGCAGTATTTT
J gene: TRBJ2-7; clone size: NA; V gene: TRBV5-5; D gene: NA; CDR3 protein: CASSPTGDSHEQYF; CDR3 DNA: TGTGCCAGCAGCCCCACGGGGGACAGCCACGAGCAGTACTTC
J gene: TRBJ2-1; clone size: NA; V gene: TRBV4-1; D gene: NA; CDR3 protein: CASSQDSRVGGNNEQFF; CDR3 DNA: TGCGCCAGCAGCCAAGATAGTAGAGTGGGGGGAAACAATGAGCAGTTCTTC
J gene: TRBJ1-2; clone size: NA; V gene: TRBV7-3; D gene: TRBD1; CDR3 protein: CASSLGPYRGGEGYTF; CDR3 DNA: TGTGCCAGCAGCTTGGGCCCATACAGGGGAGGCGAGGGCTACACCTTC
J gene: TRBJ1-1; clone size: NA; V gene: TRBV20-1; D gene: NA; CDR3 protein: CSASRVSGAFF; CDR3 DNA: TGCAGTGCTAGTCGGGTCTCGGGAGCTTTCTTT
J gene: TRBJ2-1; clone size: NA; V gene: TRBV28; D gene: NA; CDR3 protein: CASRTGAGYNEQFF; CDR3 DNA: TGTGCCAGCAGAACGGGAGCGGGCTACAATGAGCAGTTCTTC
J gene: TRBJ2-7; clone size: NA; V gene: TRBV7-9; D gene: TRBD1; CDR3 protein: CASSLKGRDRVYEQYF; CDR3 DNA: TGTGCCAGCAGCTTAAAAGGGCGGGACAGGGTCTACGAGCAGTACTTC
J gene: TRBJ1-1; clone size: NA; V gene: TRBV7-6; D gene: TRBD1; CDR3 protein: CASSSHRGSPEAFF; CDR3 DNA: TGTGCCAGCAGCTCACACAGGGGGTCTCCTGAAGCTTTCTTT
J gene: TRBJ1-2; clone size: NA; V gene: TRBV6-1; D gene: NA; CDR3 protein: CASSVEDGYTF; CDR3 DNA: TGTGCCAGCAGTGTTGAGGATGGCTACACCTTC
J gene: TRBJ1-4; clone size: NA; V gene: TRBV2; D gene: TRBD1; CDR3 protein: CASTMTGIEEKLFF; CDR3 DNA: TGTGCCAGCACTATGACAGGGATTGAAGAAAAACTGTTTTTT
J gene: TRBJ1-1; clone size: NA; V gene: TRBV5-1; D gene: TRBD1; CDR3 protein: CASSPRGRGYTEAFF; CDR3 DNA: TGCGCCAGCAGCCCCAGGGGGCGAGGGTACACTGAAGCTTTCTTT
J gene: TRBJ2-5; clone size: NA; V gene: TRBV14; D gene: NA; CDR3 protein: CASSQGDSVTQETQYF; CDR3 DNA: TGTGCCAGCAGCCAGGGGGACTCCGTAACCCAAGAGACCCAGTACTTC
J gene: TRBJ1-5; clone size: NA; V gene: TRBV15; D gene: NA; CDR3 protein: CATSRDSGILFNQPQHF; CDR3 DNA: TGTGCCACCAGCAGAGATAGCGGGATCCTTTTTAATCAGCCCCAGCATTTT
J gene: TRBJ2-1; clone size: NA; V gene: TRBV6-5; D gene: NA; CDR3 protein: CASSYSLFRGNEQFF; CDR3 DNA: TGTGCCAGCAGTTACTCTTTGTTTAGGGGAAATGAGCAGTTCTTC
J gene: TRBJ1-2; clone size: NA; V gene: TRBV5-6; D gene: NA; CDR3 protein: CASSLLWRGSFPHNYGYTF; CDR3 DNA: TGTGCCAGCAGCTTGTTGTGGAGGGGCTCCTTCCCTCATAACTATGGCTACACCTTC
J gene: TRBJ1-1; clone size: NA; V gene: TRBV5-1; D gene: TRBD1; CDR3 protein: CASSLEARGRQTEAFF; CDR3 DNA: TGCGCCAGCAGCTTGGAGGCCAGGGGGCGTCAAACTGAAGCTTTCTTT
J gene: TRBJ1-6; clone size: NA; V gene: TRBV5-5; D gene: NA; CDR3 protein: CASDARGYNSPLHF; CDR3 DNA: TGTGCCAGCGACGCTCGGGGGTACAATTCACCCCTCCACTTT
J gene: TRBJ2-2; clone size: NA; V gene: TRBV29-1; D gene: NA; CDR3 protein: CSASRHTGELFF; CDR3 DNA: TGCAGCGCTTCCAGGCACACCGGGGAGCTGTTTTTT
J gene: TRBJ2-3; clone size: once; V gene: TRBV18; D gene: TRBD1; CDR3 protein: CASSLRDSSTQYF; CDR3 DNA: TGTGCCAGCTCCCTACGGGACAGCAGTACGCAGTATTTT
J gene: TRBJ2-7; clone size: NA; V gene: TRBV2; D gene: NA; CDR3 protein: CASSARETEQYF; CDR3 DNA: TGTGCCAGCAGTGCCCGGGAAACCGAGCAGTACTTC
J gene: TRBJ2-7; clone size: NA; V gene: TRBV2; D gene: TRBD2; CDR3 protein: CASRRPGLAGAVTYEQYF; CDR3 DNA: TGTGCCAGCAGACGCCCGGGACTAGCGGGGGCCGTAACCTACGAGCAGTACTTC
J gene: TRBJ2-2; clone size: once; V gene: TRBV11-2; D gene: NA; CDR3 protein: CASSIPNTGELFF; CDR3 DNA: TGTGCCAGTAGTATACCGAACACCGGGGAGCTGTTTTTT
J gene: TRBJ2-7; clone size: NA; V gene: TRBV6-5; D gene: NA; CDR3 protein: CASSPGHFEYEQYF; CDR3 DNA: TGTGCCAGCAGCCCGGGACATTTCGAATACGAGCAGTACTTC
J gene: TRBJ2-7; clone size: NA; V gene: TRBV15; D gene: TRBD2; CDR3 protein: CATSRDRASGAYEQYF; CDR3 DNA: TGTGCCACCAGCAGAGATAGGGCTAGCGGGGCTTACGAGCAGTACTTC
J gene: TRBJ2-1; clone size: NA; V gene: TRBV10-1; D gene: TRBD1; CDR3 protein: CASSEWTGGYNEQFF; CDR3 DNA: TGCGCCAGCAGTGAATGGACAGGGGGTTACAATGAGCAGTTCTTC
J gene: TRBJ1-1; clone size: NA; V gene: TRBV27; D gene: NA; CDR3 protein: CASHAGRVNTEAFF; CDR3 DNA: TGTGCCAGCCATGCAGGGCGCGTGAACACTGAAGCTTTCTTT
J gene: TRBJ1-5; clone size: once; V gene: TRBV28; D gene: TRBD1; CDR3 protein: CASSYTRQGGNQPQHF; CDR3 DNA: TGTGCCAGCAGTTACACCCGACAGGGTGGAAATCAGCCCCAGCATTTT
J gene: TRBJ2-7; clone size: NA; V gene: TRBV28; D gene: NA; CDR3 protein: CASSLWASFYYEQYF; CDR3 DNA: TGTGCCAGCAGTTTATGGGCTAGCTTTTACTACGAGCAGTACTTC
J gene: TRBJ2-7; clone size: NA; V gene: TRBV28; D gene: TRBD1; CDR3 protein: CASRYRDREIYEQYF; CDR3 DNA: TGTGCCAGCAGATATCGGGACAGGGAGATCTACGAGCAGTACTTC
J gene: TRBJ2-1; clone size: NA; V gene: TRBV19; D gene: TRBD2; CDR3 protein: CASSIPGLVGNEQFF; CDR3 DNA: TGTGCCAGTAGTATTCCGGGACTAGTTGGCAATGAGCAGTTCTTC
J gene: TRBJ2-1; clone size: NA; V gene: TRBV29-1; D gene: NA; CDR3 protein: CSVERGGSYNEQFF; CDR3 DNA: TGCAGCGTTGAAAGGGGGGGGAGCTACAATGAGCAGTTCTTC
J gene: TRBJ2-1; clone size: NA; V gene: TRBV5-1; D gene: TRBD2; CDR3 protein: CASYPGTSGSYNEQFF; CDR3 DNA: TGCGCCAGCTACCCTGGGACTAGCGGCTCCTACAATGAGCAGTTCTTC
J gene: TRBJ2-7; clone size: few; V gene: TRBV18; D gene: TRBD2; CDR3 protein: CASSPGASGSSYEQYF; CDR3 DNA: TGTGCCAGCTCACCAGGAGCTAGCGGGAGCTCCTACGAGCAGTACTTC
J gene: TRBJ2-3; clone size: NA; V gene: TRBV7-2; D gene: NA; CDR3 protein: CASSAPGEPSTDTQYF; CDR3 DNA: TGTGCCAGCAGCGCCCCCGGGGAGCCTAGCACAGATACGCAGTATTTT
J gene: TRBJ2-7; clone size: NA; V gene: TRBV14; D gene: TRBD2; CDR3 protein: CASSRRLAGGYEQYF; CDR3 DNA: TGTGCCAGCAGCCGCCGACTAGCGGGGGGATACGAGCAGTACTTC
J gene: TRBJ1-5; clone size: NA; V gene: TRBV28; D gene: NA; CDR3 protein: CASRSVHGVSSNQPQHF; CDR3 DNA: TGTGCCAGCAGATCCGTGCACGGGGTGTCGAGCAATCAGCCCCAGCATTTT
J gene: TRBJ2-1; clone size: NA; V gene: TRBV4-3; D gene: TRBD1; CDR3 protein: CASSQGSGGSYNEQFF; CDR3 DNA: TGCGCCAGCAGCCAAGGGTCAGGGGGCTCCTACAATGAGCAGTTCTTC
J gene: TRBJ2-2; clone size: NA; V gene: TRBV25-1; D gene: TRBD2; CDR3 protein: CASSSRIAGGANTGELFF; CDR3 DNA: TGTGCCAGCAGTTCGAGAATAGCGGGAGGGGCGAACACCGGGGAGCTGTTTTTT
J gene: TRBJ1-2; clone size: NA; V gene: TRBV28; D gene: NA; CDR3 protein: CASSSHRVEWGYTF; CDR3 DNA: TGTGCCAGCAGCAGCCACAGGGTTGAGTGGGGCTACACCTTC
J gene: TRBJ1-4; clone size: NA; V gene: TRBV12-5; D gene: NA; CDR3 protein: CASGLVRGAVNEKLFF; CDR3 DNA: TGTGCTAGTGGTTTGGTACGGGGGGCCGTTAATGAAAAACTGTTTTTT
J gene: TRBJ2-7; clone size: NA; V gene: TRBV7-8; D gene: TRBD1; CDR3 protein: CASSLVAKDRPKNYEQYF; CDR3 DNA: TGTGCCAGCAGCTTAGTAGCCAAGGACAGGCCAAAAAACTACGAGCAGTACTTC
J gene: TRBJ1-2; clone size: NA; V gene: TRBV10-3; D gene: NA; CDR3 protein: CAISDKGVGNYGYTF; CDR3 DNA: TGTGCCATCAGTGACAAGGGGGTTGGGAACTATGGCTACACCTTC
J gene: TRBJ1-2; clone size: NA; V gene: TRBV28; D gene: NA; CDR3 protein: CASSFPRTDPNGYTF; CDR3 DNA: TGTGCCAGCAGTTTCCCCAGGACAGATCCAAATGGCTACACCTTC
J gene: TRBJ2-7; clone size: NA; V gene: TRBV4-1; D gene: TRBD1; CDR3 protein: CASSLRDSYEQYF; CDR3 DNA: TGCGCCAGCAGCCTTCGGGACAGTTACGAGCAGTACTTC